Presented here are 4 T cell receptor beta chains from one specimen sequenced in a study of CD8 T cells in Susac syndrome. Reverse transcription of roughly 0.5 to 1 ug RNA used random hexamers. TCRdb called the immunoSEQ multiplex PCR reads again in MiXCR, with one record for every CDR3 protein. The sample shows 300,000 to 350,000 distinct CDR3 sequences, around 92% of them seen only once. Sequences were obtained from CD4+ T cells from PBMCs. The receptors here all came from a human donor with multiple sclerosis.

The chain links TRBV7-2 to TRBJ2-5, with D tentatively TRBD2 (5 bases). Germline CDR1 and CDR2: SGHTA and FQGNSA. V was trimmed by 1 base and J by 4 bases, leaving 13 bases between them. CDR3 length: 15 amino acids. CDR3 sequence: CASSLDSVAGETQYF. The CDR3 DNA is TGTGCCAGCAGCTTAGATTCAGTGGCGGGAGAGACCCAGTACTTC.

Concerning this clonotype itself: Here the CDR3 omits its conserved ending phenylalanine or tryptophan, so a read error is the likely source. The rearrangement links TRBV29-1 to TRBJ1-5, with D maybe TRBD1 (5 bases). The V and J ends lost 1 base and 6 bases respectively, with 10 bases between them. This CDR3 has 13 amino acids. From germline, CDR1 is SQVTM and CDR2 ANQGSEA. CDR3 sequence reads: CSVEVGGTQPQHS. The DNA for the CDR3 is TGCAGCGTTGAAGTCGGGGGTACTCAGCCCCAGCATTCT.

The V gene is TRBV12-3 or TRBV12-4, the J gene TRBJ2-1; 7 bases match TRBD1. V gave up 5 bases and J gave up 1 base; unmatched junction bases: 5. The CDR3 has 15 amino acids. CDR3 nucleotides: TGTGCCAGCAGTATCACAGGGGTGTCCTACAATGAGCAGTTCTTC. Its translation: CASSITGVSYNEQFF.

In DNA, the CDR3 is TGCAGCGCAAGGCGGGGGCTCCGTACCGTTGAAGCTTTCTTT. It specifies CSARRGLRTVEAFF. The V and J genes are TRBV29-1 and TRBJ1-1, with D possibly TRBD1 on 6 matching bases. CDR1 is SQVTM and CDR2 is ANQGSEA in the germline V gene. V was trimmed by 7 bases and J by 7 bases, leaving 22 bases between them. The CDR3 length is 14 residues.